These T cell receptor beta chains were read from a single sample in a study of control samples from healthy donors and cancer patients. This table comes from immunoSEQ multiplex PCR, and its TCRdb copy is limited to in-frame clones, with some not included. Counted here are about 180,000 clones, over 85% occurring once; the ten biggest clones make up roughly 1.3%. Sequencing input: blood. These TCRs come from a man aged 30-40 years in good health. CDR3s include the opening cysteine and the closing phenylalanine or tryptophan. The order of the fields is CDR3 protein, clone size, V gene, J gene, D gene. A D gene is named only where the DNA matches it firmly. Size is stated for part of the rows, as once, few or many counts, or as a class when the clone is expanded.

CASSSSGLNTEAFF	NA	TRBV7-9	TRBJ1-1	NA
CASSLGLTEAFF	NA	TRBV12-3/TRBV12-4	TRBJ1-1	NA
CASIRATSANNEQFF	once	TRBV7-9	TRBJ2-1	TRBD2
CAISGLGTSGGVPSEQYF	NA	TRBV10-3	TRBJ2-7	TRBD2
CACRQGNTEAFF	NA	TRBV19	TRBJ1-1	TRBD1
CASSENREFGYTF	once	TRBV27	TRBJ1-2	NA
CASSNRGGDQPQHF	NA	TRBV27	TRBJ1-5	TRBD1
CSVEGQGIGTEAFF	NA	TRBV29-1	TRBJ1-1	TRBD1
CASSLAGNTIYF	NA	TRBV7-8	TRBJ1-3	NA
CASSGDREGSGNTIYF	NA	TRBV9	TRBJ1-3	TRBD1
CASSHPGQGMNTEAFF	NA	TRBV16	TRBJ1-1	TRBD1
CASSDPAGDDLRSAYEQYF	NA	TRBV2	TRBJ2-7	TRBD2
CASSSASGGATGELFF	NA	TRBV11-2	TRBJ2-2	TRBD2
CASRLAGDTDTQYF	NA	TRBV9	TRBJ2-3	TRBD2
CASLGSGANVLTF	NA	TRBV19	TRBJ2-6	NA
CASSLAGLGLSGEQFF	NA	TRBV5-1	TRBJ2-1	TRBD2
CASSLGRAGGRNEQFF	NA	TRBV5-1	TRBJ2-1	NA
CASSLTGGGNSPLHF	NA	TRBV13	TRBJ1-6	NA
CASSSAGTYEQYF	NA	TRBV12-3/TRBV12-4	TRBJ2-7	TRBD2
CASSPRTGGGQPQHF	NA	TRBV7-8	TRBJ1-5	TRBD1